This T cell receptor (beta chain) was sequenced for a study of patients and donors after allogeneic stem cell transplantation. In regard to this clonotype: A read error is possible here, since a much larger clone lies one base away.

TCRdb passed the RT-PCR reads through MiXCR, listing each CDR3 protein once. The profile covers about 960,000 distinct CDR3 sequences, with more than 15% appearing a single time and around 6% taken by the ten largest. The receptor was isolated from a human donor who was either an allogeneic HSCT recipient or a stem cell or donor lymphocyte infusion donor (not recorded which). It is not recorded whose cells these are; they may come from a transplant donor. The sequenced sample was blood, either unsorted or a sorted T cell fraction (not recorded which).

DNA for the CDR3: TGCGCCAGCAGCCAAGATGCGGCAGGGCATTTCGCAGATACGCAGTATTTT. Its protein product is CASSQDAAGHFADTQYF. The chain recombines TRBV4-3 with TRBJ2-3; possible D gene TRBD1, 5 bases. Germline V gene lookup returns CDR1 LGHNA and CDR2 YSLEER. The V end was cut by 0 bases, the J end by 4 bases, with 17 bases between. CDR3 length equals 17 residues.